This T cell receptor (beta chain) was found in a study of blood T cell repertoires in COVID-19. For the study at large: PBMCs, B-cell-depleted T cells, or T cells were the source of the cDNA or gDNA that made up the material.

The authors' processing: How many nucleated cells were present was estimated from reference gene primer amplification. TCRdb keeps only in-frame clones here, not all; method: immunoSEQ multiplex PCR. Clonal size and the V and J genes are those of that table, whereas D and trimming came from the DNA. The data contain about 80,000 clones, about 80% of them singletons. V shed 6 bases and J 3 bases; nucleotides not matched to a gene: 6. The CDR3 totals 15 residues. Germline V lookup: CDR1 SNHLY, CDR2 FYNNEI. Sequenced sample: peripheral blood. The sequence was collected from a man older than 75 with acute or convalescent COVID-19. The chain is built from TRBV2 and TRBJ2-3, with 10 bases matching TRBD2. This chain's CDR3 is CASRNGLAETDTQYF. The CDR3 region has the DNA TGTGCCAGCAGGAACGGACTAGCGGAGACAGATACGCAGTATTTT.